This is a list of T cell receptor beta chains from one sample in a study of CD8 T cells in Susac syndrome. TCRdb independently ran MiXCR on the immunoSEQ multiplex PCR reads; one entry per CDR3 protein. The sample consists of roughly 250,000 distinct CDR3 sequences, 95% to 97% of them appearing once. The sequenced material came from CD4+ T cells from PBMCs. All receptors derive from a human donor with Susac syndrome. Each CDR3 is given with its conserved first and last residue. A D gene is named only where the DNA matches it firmly.

V gene	J gene	D gene	CDR3 protein
TRBV20-1	TRBJ1-3	-	CSATDRTANSGNTIYF
TRBV30	TRBJ2-7	-	CAWSVPQVASYEQYF
TRBV18	TRBJ2-4	-	CASSPRPPLAKNIQYF
TRBV7-9	TRBJ2-2	-	CASSSTDSTGELFF
TRBV7-3	TRBJ2-3	TRBD2	CASGAGGATDTQYF
TRBV7-8	TRBJ2-1	TRBD2	CASSTGLAGEGKQFF
TRBV19	TRBJ1-5	-	CASSIRGQPQHF
TRBV4-2	TRBJ1-4	TRBD1	CASSQFGSTGGEKLFF
TRBV29-1	TRBJ1-2	TRBD1	CSPPGGQGDLYGYTF
TRBV14	TRBJ1-2	-	CASSGRWGSSNYGYTF
TRBV7-6	TRBJ2-7	-	CASSREPSYEQYF
TRBV25-1	TRBJ1-1	-	CASRRRTANTEAFF
TRBV28	TRBJ2-1	-	CASSLLVLSINNEQFF
TRBV5-1	TRBJ1-2	-	CASSLESGLHGYTF
TRBV4-1	TRBJ1-4	-	CASSQAFTANEKLFF
TRBV7-6	TRBJ1-2	-	CASSLDGPFYGYTF
TRBV29-1	TRBJ2-5	TRBD2	CSAGGGQETQYF
TRBV20-1	TRBJ1-4	-	CSARVNEKLFF
TRBV7-8	TRBJ2-2	-	CASSSRQNSNTGELFF
TRBV6-5	TRBJ1-3	TRBD1	CASSYRQGAFGNTIYF
TRBV28	TRBJ1-2	-	CASSYQRYGYTF
TRBV20-1	TRBJ1-2	-	CSAESSGYTF
TRBV3-1	TRBJ2-7	-	CASSPGRLSYEQYF
TRBV20-1	TRBJ2-3	-	CSARLPGSRATLGTQYF
TRBV9	TRBJ2-2	-	CASSVRLENTGELFF
TRBV4-1	TRBJ2-1	TRBD2	CASSFMGLARNEQFF
TRBV10-3	TRBJ1-5	-	CAISAAVGRDGNQPQHF
TRBV20-1	TRBJ2-3	TRBD2	CSATPAGLAGIIRTYF
TRBV4-1	TRBJ2-7	TRBD2	CASSPRTSGRDEQYF
TRBV30	TRBJ1-2	-	CAWRIQGGDYGYTF
TRBV28	TRBJ2-1	-	CASSPHGGVEQFF
TRBV3-1	TRBJ1-3	-	CASSLGTTSGNTIYF
TRBV5-4	TRBJ2-1	-	CASSLGVPTYNEQFF
TRBV9	TRBJ2-3	TRBD2	CASSVGRWASGRSTDTQYF
TRBV20-1	TRBJ1-1	TRBD1	CSAPGTGGNTEAFF
TRBV7-9	TRBJ2-7	TRBD1	CASSRDRGREQYF
TRBV5-4	TRBJ2-7	TRBD2	CASSSKREGPREQYF
TRBV20-1	TRBJ2-3	TRBD2	CSAREWLAGGPGDTQYF
TRBV4-1	TRBJ1-1	-	CASSTRDRTMNTEAFF
TRBV29-1	TRBJ2-7	-	CSVEDLRIGGREQYF
TRBV6-5	TRBJ1-3	TRBD1	CASSYSTTGKGGNTIYF
TRBV4-1	TRBJ2-7	-	CASSYSGNEQYF
TRBV6-5	TRBJ2-3	TRBD2	CASSYSGGRGGVSTDTQYF
TRBV21-1	TRBJ2-2	-	CASSKKGRPRDTGELFF
TRBV7-9	TRBJ1-2	TRBD1	CASSFTPRTGNYGYTF
TRBV10-3	TRBJ2-2	-	CAISSVGTGELFF
TRBV28	TRBJ2-3	TRBD2	CASSSPAGGLDTQYF
TRBV3-1	TRBJ2-5	TRBD2	CASSLRLAGGGETQYF
TRBV20-1	TRBJ2-5	-	CSARGMVRETQYF
TRBV5-6	TRBJ2-3	TRBD2	CASSLYQLAGTDTQYF
TRBV20-1	TRBJ1-1	-	CSARGEERAFF
TRBV3-1	TRBJ2-7	-	CASSQARRQGIDEQYF
TRBV7-9	TRBJ2-3	-	CASSFVGVEDTQYF
TRBV7-3	TRBJ2-5	-	CASSFTYQETQYF
TRBV9	TRBJ1-4	-	CASSVDEKLFF
TRBV20-1	TRBJ2-5	-	CSARRDAWNQETQYF
TRBV20-1	TRBJ2-1	TRBD2	CSALSMAGENEQFF
TRBV30	TRBJ2-2	TRBD2	CAERLAGDGTGELFF
TRBV14	TRBJ2-5	-	CASSYVARGETQYF